This T cell receptor (beta chain) was recovered during a study of spatial heterogeneity in lung cancer (dated by TCRdb to between 2019 and 2020). At the level of the whole study: More beta-chain than alpha-chain transcripts were consistently detected, likely reflecting higher beta-chain transcript abundance. In the raw uncorrected reads, each unique combination of TCR and UMI appeared more than ten times on average. In non-small cell lung cancer, the study quantitatively compared TCR alpha and beta repertoires across several tumor regions, matched nontumor lung, and blood. At surgery, 220 tumor regions, almost 65 matched nontumor lung samples and 45 to 60 PBMC samples were TCR-sequenced for both alpha and beta chains. The study linked features of the TCR repertoire to counts of nonsynonymous mutations, which were determined by whole-exome sequencing of tumor tissue.

The study at large found these results: Confirming at a functional level the hypothesis that regional TCRs recognize regional mutations was considered to require additional single-cell paired TCR alpha and beta sequencing. Ubiquitous expanded tumor TCRs were found in blood more often at tumor resection than at routine follow-up.

The CDR3 has 17 amino acids, counting the end cysteine and phenylalanine. Only the CDR3 part of the read is kept: 51 bases, read in frame from the first base. This clonotype was seen ten or more times. Its antigen target is currently unknown. The record has no base qualities; no much larger clone is one base away. The sample's time point, from its label and the paper: sample taken at primary tumor resection. Donors were 65 to 85 patients with early-stage, untreated non-small cell lung cancer from the lung TRACERx cohort. Whole RNA extracted from tumor and nontumor lung tissue, or from cryopreserved PBMC samples, was used for TCR sequencing without cell sorting. A patient was chosen for TCR sequencing only when enough RNA was available from at least two tumor regions. Libraries were prepared through 5' RACE. Sequencer: NextSeq 500. In the TCR library protocol, a unique molecular identifier was attached to each TCR cDNA molecule so that PCR and sequencing errors could be corrected. Turning to the authors' computational methods: Decombinator tools were used for TCR identification, UMI-based error correction and CDR3 extraction. Expanded TCRs were defined as those above a frequency of 2 per 1,000, corresponding to the top 1% of the tumor frequency distribution. Rényi diversity was computed with the R vegan package after subsampling each repertoire 100 times to 5,000 TCRs. To build CDR3 similarity networks, amino acid triplet string-kernel similarity was used, and CDR3s were connected when their pairwise similarity was above 0.82. Starting from the raw public reads, TCRdb applied fastp trimming at Q25, assembled clones with MiXCR and retained in-frame beta chains. Identical CDR3 protein sequences are pooled into one entry, listed with their most common genes and DNA. The V and J calls come from TCRdb's annotation, not from the publication. Here the sample has 25,000 or so distinct CDR3 sequences; around 4.7% occur a single time. Of the sample, about 5.5% is held by the ten largest clones.

This sample comprised PBMCs, obtained at surgery. The TCR originated in a male donor with early-stage non-small cell lung cancer. Recombination linked TRBV21-1 to TRBJ2-5; TRBD2 is the table's D call and was not checked against the DNA. TRBV21-1 is recorded as a pseudogene. CDR3 loop: CASSKSTGLAGGETQYF. The base sequence is TGTGCCAGCAGCAAATCGACGGGTCTAGCGGGGGGAGAGACCCAGTACTTC.